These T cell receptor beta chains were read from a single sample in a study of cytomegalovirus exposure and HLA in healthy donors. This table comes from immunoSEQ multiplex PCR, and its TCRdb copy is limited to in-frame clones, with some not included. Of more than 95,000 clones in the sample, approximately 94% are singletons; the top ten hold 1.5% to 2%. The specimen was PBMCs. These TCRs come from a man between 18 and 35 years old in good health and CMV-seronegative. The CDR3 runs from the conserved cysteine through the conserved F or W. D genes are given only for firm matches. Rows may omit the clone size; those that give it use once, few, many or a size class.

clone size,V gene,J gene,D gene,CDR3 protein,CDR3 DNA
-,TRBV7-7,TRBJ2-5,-,CASSLEKLAVGETQYF,TGTGCCAGCAGCTTGGAAAAGCTAGCTGTAGGAGAGACCCAGTACTTC
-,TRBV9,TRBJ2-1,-,CASTNNNEQFF,TGTGCCAGCACTAATAACAATGAGCAGTTCTTC
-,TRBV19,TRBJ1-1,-,CASSIVAGAEAFF,TGTGCCAGTAGTATAGTAGCGGGGGCTGAAGCTTTCTTT
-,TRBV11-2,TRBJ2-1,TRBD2,CASSSFSGSHNEQFF,TGTGCCAGCAGCTCCTTTAGCGGGAGCCACAATGAGCAGTTCTTC
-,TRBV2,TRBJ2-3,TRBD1,CASAGGFTDTQYF,TGTGCCAGCGCAGGGGGCTTCACAGATACGCAGTATTTT
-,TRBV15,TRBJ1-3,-,CATATSGSSGNTIYF,TGTGCCACCGCTACCTCCGGGAGCTCTGGAAACACCATATATTTT
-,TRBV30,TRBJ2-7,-,CAWSVPQISYEQYF,TGTGCCTGGAGCGTACCTCAGATTTCCTACGAGCAGTACTTC
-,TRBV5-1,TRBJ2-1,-,CASSLTGTHEQFF,TGCGCCAGCAGCCTAACAGGGACCCATGAGCAGTTCTTC
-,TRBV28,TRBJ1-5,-,CASKGGGNQPQHF,TGTGCCAGCAAGGGAGGGGGGAATCAGCCCCAGCATTTT
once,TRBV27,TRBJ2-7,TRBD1,CASSSYRDSYEQYF,TGTGCCAGCAGTTCCTACCGGGACAGCTACGAGCAGTACTTC
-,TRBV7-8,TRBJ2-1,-,CASSPTTVREQFF,TGTGCCAGCAGCCCTACGACTGTCAGAGAGCAGTTCTTC
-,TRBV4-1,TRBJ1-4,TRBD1,CASSRGTGTNEKLFF,TGCGCCAGCAGCCGAGGGACAGGAACTAATGAAAAACTGTTTTTT
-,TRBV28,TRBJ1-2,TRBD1,CASSSPTRQGPSYGYTF,TGTGCCAGCAGCTCGCCCACTCGACAGGGGCCCTCCTATGGCTACACCTTC
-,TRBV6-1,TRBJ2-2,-,CASSEAYYTPNTGELFF,TGTGCCAGCAGTGAAGCTTACTACACCCCGAACACCGGGGAGCTGTTTTTT
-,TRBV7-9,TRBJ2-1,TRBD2,CASSLDSPSIAGVVEQFF,TGTGCCAGCAGCTTAGATTCCCCGTCGATAGCGGGAGTGGTTGAGCAGTTCTTC
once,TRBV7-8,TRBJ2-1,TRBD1,CASSSPEGAMGNEQFF,TGTGCCAGCAGCTCCCCTGAGGGGGCGATGGGCAATGAGCAGTTCTTC
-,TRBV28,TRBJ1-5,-,CASDSGGGNQPQHF,TGTGCCAGTGACTCCGGCGGAGGCAATCAGCCCCAGCATTTT
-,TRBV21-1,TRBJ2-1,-,CASPHGVGLVNEQFF,TGTGCCAGCCCTCACGGGGTGGGATTGGTCAATGAGCAGTTCTTC
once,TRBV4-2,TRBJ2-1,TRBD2,CASSQALAGGPPEQFF,TGTGCCAGCAGCCAGGCGCTAGCGGGAGGGCCTCCTGAGCAGTTCTTC
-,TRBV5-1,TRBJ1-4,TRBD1,CASSLGGGRGEKLFF,TGCGCCAGCAGCTTGGGAGGGGGCCGGGGTGAAAAACTGTTTTTT
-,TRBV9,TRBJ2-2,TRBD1,CASSVRTGPSVNTGELFF,TGTGCCAGCAGCGTCCGGACAGGACCCTCGGTAAACACCGGGGAGCTGTTTTTT
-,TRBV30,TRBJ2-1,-,CAWSKAGTGGNEQFF,TGTGCCTGGAGTAAGGCGGGAACTGGGGGGAATGAGCAGTTCTTC
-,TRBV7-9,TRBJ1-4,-,CASSDPLGQRRNEKLFF,TGTGCCAGCAGCGATCCGTTAGGACAGCGGCGGAATGAAAAACTGTTTTTT
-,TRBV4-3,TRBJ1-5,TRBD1,CASSQDYQGARQPQHF,TGCGCCAGCAGCCAAGACTATCAGGGGGCGCGACAGCCCCAGCATTTT
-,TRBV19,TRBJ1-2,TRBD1,CASSTNRGTTQPYGYTF,TGTGCCAGTAGTACAAACAGGGGGACCACTCAACCCTATGGCTACACCTTC
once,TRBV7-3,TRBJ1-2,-,CASSPSRDTSYGYTF,TGTGCCAGCAGCCCGAGCCGGGACACCAGCTATGGCTACACCTTC
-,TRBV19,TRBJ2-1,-,CASRRLTGTSYNEQFF,TGTGCCAGTAGGCGACTAACAGGGACCTCCTACAATGAGCAGTTCTTC
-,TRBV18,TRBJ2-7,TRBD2,CASSPEFAGEYEQYF,TGTGCCAGCTCACCCGAGTTTGCGGGAGAGTACGAGCAGTACTTC